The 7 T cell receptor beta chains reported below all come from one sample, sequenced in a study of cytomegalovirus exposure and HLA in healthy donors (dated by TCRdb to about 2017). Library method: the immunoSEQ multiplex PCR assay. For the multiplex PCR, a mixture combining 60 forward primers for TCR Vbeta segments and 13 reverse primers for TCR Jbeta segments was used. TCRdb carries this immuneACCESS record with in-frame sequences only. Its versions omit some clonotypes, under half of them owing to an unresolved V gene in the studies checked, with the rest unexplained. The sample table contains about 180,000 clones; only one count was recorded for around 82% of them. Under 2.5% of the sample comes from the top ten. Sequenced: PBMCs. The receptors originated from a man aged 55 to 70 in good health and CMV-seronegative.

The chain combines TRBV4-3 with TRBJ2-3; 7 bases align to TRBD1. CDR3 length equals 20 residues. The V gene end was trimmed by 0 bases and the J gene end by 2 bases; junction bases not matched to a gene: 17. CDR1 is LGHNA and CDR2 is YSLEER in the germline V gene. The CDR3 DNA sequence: TGCGCCAGCAGCCAAGATGCCCCGGGTTTGTGGGGACAGATCACAGATACGCAGTATTTT. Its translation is CASSQDAPGLWGQITDTQYF.

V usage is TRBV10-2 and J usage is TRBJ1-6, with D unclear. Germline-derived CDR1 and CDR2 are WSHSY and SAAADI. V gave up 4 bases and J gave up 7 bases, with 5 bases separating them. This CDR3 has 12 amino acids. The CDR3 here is CASSAQNSPLHF. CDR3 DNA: TGCGCCAGCAGTGCACAGAATTCACCCCTCCACTTT.

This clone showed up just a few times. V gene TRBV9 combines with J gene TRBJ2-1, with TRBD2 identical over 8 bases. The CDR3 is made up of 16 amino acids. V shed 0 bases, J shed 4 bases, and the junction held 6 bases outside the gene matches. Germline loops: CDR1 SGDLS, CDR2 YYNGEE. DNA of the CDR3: TGTGCCAGCAGCGTAGGGGTTAGCGGGGCATACAATGAGCAGTTCTTC. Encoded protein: CASSVGVSGAYNEQFF. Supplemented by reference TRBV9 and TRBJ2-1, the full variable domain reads DSGVTQTPKHLITATGQRVTLRCSPRSGDLSVYWYQQSLDQGLQFLIQYYNGEERAKGNILERFSAQQFPDLHSELNLSSLELGDSALYFCASSVGVSGAYNEQFFGPGTRLTVL.

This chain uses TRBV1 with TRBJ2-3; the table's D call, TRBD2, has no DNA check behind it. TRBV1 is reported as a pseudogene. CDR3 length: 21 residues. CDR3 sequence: CTSSQEGGALAGGVCADTQYF. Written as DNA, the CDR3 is TGCACCAGCAGCCAAGAGGGGGGGGCACTAGCGGGAGGGGTTTGTGCAGATACGCAGTATTTT.

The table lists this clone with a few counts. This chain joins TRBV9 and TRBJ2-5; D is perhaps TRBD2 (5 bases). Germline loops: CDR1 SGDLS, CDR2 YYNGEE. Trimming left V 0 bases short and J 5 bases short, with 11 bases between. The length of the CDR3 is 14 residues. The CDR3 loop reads CASSVGGLAETQYF. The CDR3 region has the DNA TGTGCCAGCAGCGTAGGAGGACTCGCCGAGACCCAGTACTTC.

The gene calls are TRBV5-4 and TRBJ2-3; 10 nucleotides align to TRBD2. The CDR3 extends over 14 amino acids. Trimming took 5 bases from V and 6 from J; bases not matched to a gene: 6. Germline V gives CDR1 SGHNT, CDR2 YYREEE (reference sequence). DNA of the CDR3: TGTGCCAGCAGACCTGGACTAGCGGCTGATACGCAGTATTTT. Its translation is CASRPGLAADTQYF.

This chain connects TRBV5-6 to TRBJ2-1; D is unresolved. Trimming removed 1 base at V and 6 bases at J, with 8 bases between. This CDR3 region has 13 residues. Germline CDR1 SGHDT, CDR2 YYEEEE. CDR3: CASSLSIPNEQFF. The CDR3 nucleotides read TGTGCCAGCAGCTTGTCTATCCCCAATGAGCAGTTCTTC.